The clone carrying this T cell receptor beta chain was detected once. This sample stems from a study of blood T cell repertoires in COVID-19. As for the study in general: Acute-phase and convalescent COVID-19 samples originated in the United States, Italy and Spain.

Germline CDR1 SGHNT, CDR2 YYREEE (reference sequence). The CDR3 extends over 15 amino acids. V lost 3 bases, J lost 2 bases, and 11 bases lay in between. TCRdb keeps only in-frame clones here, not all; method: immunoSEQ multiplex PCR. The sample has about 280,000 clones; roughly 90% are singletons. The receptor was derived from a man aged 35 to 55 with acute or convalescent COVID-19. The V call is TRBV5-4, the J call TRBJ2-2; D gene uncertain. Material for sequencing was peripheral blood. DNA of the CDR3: TGTGCCAGCAGCTCCACAAATACAAACACCGGGGAGCTGTTTTTT. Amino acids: CASSSTNTNTGELFF.